This T cell receptor beta chain was sequenced in a study of Graves' ophthalmopathy and Graves' hyperthyroidism. The study, taken as a whole, reports: In predicting ophthalmopathy progression, the model reached over 55% sensitivity and under 75% specificity.

Amplification targeted the TCR beta CDR3 regions, with RNA transcripts as the source material. An opening RT-PCR round employed HTBI primers and preceded a second-round multiplex PCR. From the multiplex PCR reads, TCRdb called clonotypes with MiXCR, one entry per CDR3 protein. The table records about 620,000 distinct CDR3 sequences, 22% of them present only once. This CDR3 region has 13 residues. The V end lost 2 bases, the J end lost 7 bases, and 14 bases lay between the germline ends. The germline V gene has CDR1 SQVTM and CDR2 ANQGSEA. This clonotype showed up many times. What it binds is not known.

The rearrangement joins TRBV29-1 to TRBJ1-2, with D perhaps matching TRBD1 (5 bases). This TCR came from a woman aged 18-29 years with stable Graves' hyperthyroidism. Some clones in this sample may be carry-over from other donors' samples. The sequenced sample consisted of peripheral blood. Here the CDR3 DNA reads TGCAGCGTTGAACCGGGACTGCGGGGTGGCTACACCTTC. It codes for CSVEPGLRGGYTF.